A single sample gave rise to the 13 T cell receptor beta chains below, sequenced in a study of T cells in narcolepsy. TCRdb's table, derived via immunoSEQ multiplex PCR, lists solely in-frame clones and lacks some. The repertoire holds about 33,000 clones, with 90% as singletons. The sample comprised CD45RA- memory CD4+ T cells from PBMCs. Source of these receptors: a human donor with narcolepsy.

The rearrangement joins TRBV5-6 to TRBJ2-3; unclear D gene. V shed 5 bases and J shed 1 base, with 11 bases lying between them. Germline V lookup: CDR1 SGHDT, CDR2 YYEEEE. This CDR3 has 14 amino acids. Here the CDR3 reads CASRGVRGTDTQYF. CDR3 in DNA: TGTGCCAGCAGAGGTGTTCGGGGCACAGATACGCAGTATTTT.

This rearrangement joins TRBV14 to TRBJ2-6; D gene unclear. The CDR3 has 16 amino acids. CDR1 and CDR2 (germline): SGHDN, FVKESK. Trimming removed 1 base from V and 0 bases from J, with 7 bases in between. The CDR3 loop reads CASSQVRSSGANVLTF. The CDR3 DNA is TGTGCCAGCAGCCAAGTCAGGAGCTCTGGGGCCAACGTCCTGACTTTC.

The chain carries TRBV2 and TRBJ1-1, with D uncertain. V was cut by 7 bases and J by 1 base, with 10 bases left in between. Germline V gene data show CDR1 as SNHLY and CDR2 as FYNNEI. The CDR3 has 13 amino acids. The CDR3 nucleotides are TGTGCCAGCACTCTAGGGCCGAACACTGAAGCTTTCTTT. It is translated as CASTLGPNTEAFF.

The J gene is TRBJ2-3, the V gene TRBV5-1; a possible D gene is TRBD1 (6 bases). CDR3 size: 14 residues. The V gene lost 6 bases and the J gene lost 1 base, with 12 bases spanning the gap. CDR1 is SGHRS, CDR2 YFSETQ, per germline. This chain's CDR3 is CASTLAGGTDTQYF. Written as DNA, the CDR3 is TGCGCCAGCACCCTAGCAGGGGGCACAGATACGCAGTATTTT.

The V and J genes are TRBV18 and TRBJ1-1; the match to TRBD1 covers 7 bases. In germline, CDR1 is KGHSH, CDR2 LQKENI. With 2 bases clipped from V and 1 base from J, the junction kept 1 base outside the gene matches. CDR3 length: 14 residues. The CDR3 DNA is TGTGCCAGCTCACCAAACAGGGGGAACACTGAAGCTTTCTTT. Translating it yields CASSPNRGNTEAFF. The entire variable domain, with the rest obtained from reference TRBV18 and TRBJ1-1, is as follows: NAGVMQNPRHLVRRRGQEARLRCSPMKGHSHVYWYRQLPEEGLKFMVYLQKENIIDESGMPKERFSAEFPKEGPSILRIQQVVRGDSAAYFCASSPNRGNTEAFFGQGTRLTVV.

This chain joins TRBV29-1 and TRBJ2-3, with TRBD1 matching over 10 bases. Germline V lookup: CDR1 SQVTM, CDR2 ANQGSEA. This CDR3 is built from 17 residues. With 0 bases clipped from V and 2 bases from J, the junction kept 8 bases outside the gene matches. The CDR3, as DNA: TGCAGCGTTGAAGATCCTGCGGGACAGGGGCTCACAGATACGCAGTATTTT. Translating it yields CSVEDPAGQGLTDTQYF.

The rearrangement uses TRBV5-6 and TRBJ1-6; no definite D call. Deletions cut 1 base from V and 0 bases from J, with 8 bases between. The CDR3 runs 16 residues. In germline, CDR1 is SGHDT, CDR2 YYEEEE. The CDR3 nucleotides read TGTGCCAGCAGCTTGTTTCAGAGCTCCTATAATTCACCCCTCCACTTT. Translated, it gives CASSLFQSSYNSPLHF. Full variable domain (remainder filled in from reference TRBV5-6 and TRBJ1-6): DAGVTQSPTHLIKTRGQQVTLRCSPKSGHDTVSWYQQALGQGPQFIFQYYEEEERQRGNFPDRFSGHQFPNYSSELNVNALLLGDSALYLCASSLFQSSYNSPLHFGNGTRLTVT.

This chain joins TRBV19 and TRBJ1-5; D gene uncertain. The germline V gene encodes CDR1 LNHDA and CDR2 SQIVND (reference sequence). Deletions cut 4 bases from V and 9 bases from J, with 16 bases between. This CDR3 is built from 14 residues. The CDR3 region has the DNA TGTGCCAGTAGTACCCCACGACCCCGGCGGCCCCAGCATTTT. Its translation: CASSTPRPRRPQHF.

In nucleotides, the CDR3 is TGTGCCAGCAGTGACTCTTCGGTTAACCGTACTGGGTATTTT. Translation: CASSDSSVNRTGYF. The chain recombines TRBV6-4 with TRBJ2-3; D not resolved. V lost 0 bases to trimming and J lost 14 bases, with 18 bases between them. This CDR3 contains 14 residues. Germline V CDR1 and CDR2: MRHNA, SNTAGT.

DNA of the CDR3: TGTGCCAGTCGCGAGGGAGTAGGGTATGGCTACACCTTC. Translating it yields CASREGVGYGYTF. This chain links TRBV19 with TRBJ1-2; D is uncertain. Trimming stripped 8 bases from V and 5 bases from J, with 15 bases between. The CDR3 has 13 residues. The germline gives CDR1 LNHDA, CDR2 SQIVND (reference sequence).

The genes are TRBV4-1 and TRBJ2-7; TRBD1 agrees at 10 bases. The CDR3 covers 16 residues. Germline V gene data show CDR1 as MGHRA and CDR2 as YSYEKL. V was pared by 1 base and J by 4 bases, with 7 bases of the junction left unmatched. The DNA for the CDR3 is TGCGCCAGCAGCCAAGCTGGGGGGACAGGGGTGTACGAGCAGTACTTC. Amino acid sequence: CASSQAGGTGVYEQYF.

This sequence joins TRBV6-6 and TRBJ2-2; D call uncertain. Trimming pared 5 bases from V and 5 bases from J, leaving 9 bases between. Germline V CDR1 and CDR2: MNHNY, SVGAGI (reference sequence). The CDR3 length is 13 residues. In DNA, the CDR3 is TGTGCCAGCAGTCACACCCGGACCGGGGAGCTGTTTTTT. Translated: CASSHTRTGELFF.

The V gene is TRBV28, the J gene TRBJ1-5, with 8 bases that match TRBD1. V dropped 8 bases and J dropped 5; count of bases not matched to a gene: 5. The CDR3 sequence is 13 residues long. Germline V CDR1 and CDR2: MDHEN, SYDVKM. The DNA of the CDR3 is TGTGCCAGCGTCGCAGGGGGCGATCAGCCCCAGCATTTT. It translates to CASVAGGDQPQHF. Using reference TRBV28 and TRBJ1-5 for the parts outside the CDR3, the full variable domain is DVKVTQSSRYLVKRTGEKVFLECVQDMDHENMFWYRQDPGLGLRLIYFSYDVKMKEKGDIPEGYSVSREKKERFSLILESASTNQTSMYLCASVAGGDQPQHFGDGTRLSIL.